This section outlines one T cell receptor beta chain sequence together with its context. Its antigen is unidentified. BIOMED2 TRB-A/B primer pools were used in multiplex TRB PCR. TCRdb independently ran MiXCR on the multiplex PCR reads; one entry per CDR3 protein. The sample has thousands of distinct CDR3 sequences, approximately 27% seen once. This sample stems from a study of T and B cells in COVID-19 patients. Study background: Blood was sampled from COVID-19 patients who were either actively infected or recovered. Median age was approximately 35 years in the recovered cohort and around 63 years in the active-infection cohort.

Whole-study findings and limits: Symptomatic-phase blood samples from mildly ill patients and early samples from severe cases were scarce. Active COVID-19 showed highly clonal TRB repertoires; recovery showed diversity and richness above healthy donors.

From blood, 250-500 ng of genomic DNA served as TRB template. Sequences were obtained from blood. This clonotype was sampled from a human donor with active COVID-19.

CDR3 nucleotides: TGTGCCAGCAGTTACTCGCCCGGGACAGGGGCCTACAATGAGCAGTTCTTC. Protein product: CASSYSPGTGAYNEQFF. This chain links TRBV6-5 with TRBJ2-1; 10 nucleotides match TRBD1. V was pared by 0 bases and J by 2 bases, with 4 bases of the junction left unmatched. CDR3 length: 17 amino acids. Germline V gene data show CDR1 as MNHEY and CDR2 as SVGAGI.